The rows below give T cell receptor beta chains drawn from one sample of a study of T cells in narcolepsy. This table comes from immunoSEQ multiplex PCR, and its TCRdb copy is limited to in-frame clones, with some not included. The sample shows around 28,000 clones, around 80% of them seen only once. Sequenced: CD45RA- memory CD4+ T cells from PBMCs. These receptors were taken from a human donor with narcolepsy. Each CDR3 is given with its conserved first and last residue. The D gene is left open where the match is weak.

j_call: TRBJ2-5; d_call: .; v_call: TRBV7-9; cdr3_nt: TGTGCCAGCAGCTCAGAGACCCAGTACTTC; cdr3_aa: CASSSETQYF
j_call: TRBJ2-1; d_call: TRBD2; v_call: TRBV7-3; cdr3_nt: TGTGCCAGCAGCTTAAATCCCCATTCTGCTAGCGGGAAGGCCGATGAGCAGTTCTTC; cdr3_aa: CASSLNPHSASGKADEQFF
j_call: TRBJ1-1; d_call: TRBD1; v_call: TRBV6-5; cdr3_nt: TGTGCCAGCAGTCCCGCGAACTTAGGGGGCTCTGAAGCTTTCTTT; cdr3_aa: CASSPANLGGSEAFF